This note documents a single T cell receptor beta chain sequence. Its recognized antigen is unknown. Base qualities are not provided; no much larger clone lies one nucleotide away. CD8 naive samples were obtained by positive selection for CCR7 among CD45RO-negative cells, yielding a CD45RA+CCR7+ population from which TemRA cells were excluded. The donors were healthy, HIV-negative adults with no recently reported acute infections or vaccinations. Every donor was a Caucasian adult living in Nashville, Tennessee, USA. Blood was obtained by leukapheresis, after which PBMCs were separated by Ficoll-Histopaque density gradient centrifugation and cryopreserved in liquid nitrogen vapor phase. Purity and quantity of every magnetically sorted T cell population were checked by analytical flow cytometry. Genomic DNA was isolated from each sorted fraction and quantified by UV absorbance on a Nanodrop 2000c. The germline V gene (reference sequence) provides CDR1 WNHNN and CDR2 SYGVQD. The CDR3 starts with the cysteine, ends with the phenylalanine, and has 14 residues. Of all the DNA, just the CDR3 is kept, 42 bases in frame from base 1. V is trimmed back by 5 bases and J by 6 bases, and the junction contains 8 bases that no gene match accounts for.

TCR CDR3 regions were amplified from genomic DNA by multiplex PCR using the deep immunoSEQ assay. Extracted genomic DNA from each cell subset was spread evenly across all wells of several immunoSEQ 96-well plates, with each plate serving as a replicate. Each replicate PCR for sorted subsets received about 200 ng genomic DNA, equal to about 30,000 T cell genomes. Purified libraries were quantified with a Qubit 3.0 fluorometer, sized on a Bioanalyzer 2100, and re-quantified with the KAPA Library Quantification kit. Every immunoSEQ 96-well plate was sequenced on a dedicated single-read 150-cycle Illumina NextSeq 550 flow cell. The study's processing was this. Because the immunoSEQ output included only junctional sequences and no quality scores, the filtering could not be the same as the filtering used for full-length reads. To assign V/J genes and CDR3, sequences were annotated using PyIR, a Python wrapper for IgBLAST v1.9, with IMGT germline references. Reads with weak V/J assignments (E-value above 1e-6), missing CDR3, stop codons, out-of-frame junctions, or ambiguous translated residues were removed. V3J clonotypes were defined by identical inferred V gene, J gene, and CDR3 amino acid sequence. Percentage overlap between repertoires was computed as shared unique clonotypes divided by the size of the smaller repertoire. Three approaches were used to assess repertoire richness: RTK rarefaction, the Chao1 estimator, and Recon v2.1 estimates of unobserved clonotypes. Generation probabilities for all TCRbeta clonotypes obtained by the gDNA method from a handful of donors were computed using OLGA. TCRdb stores this immuneACCESS table with in-frame sequences only. Part of the clones is absent; in the studies checked, under half of the shortfall reflects unresolved V genes, and no reason is known for the rest. For V, J and clone size, that table is used; D and trimming come from the DNA. This sample comprises 600,000 or so clones, roughly 95% of them detected only once. The ten largest clones capture about 0.11% of the sample.

These data come from a study of shared clonotypes between healthy human individuals (dated by TCRdb to 2018 to 2021). In the study overall: The cohort comprised a couple of women and a few men aged 18 to 49 years. For each donor, CD4 naive and CD4 memory were each run on three plates, CD8 naive on two plates, and CD8 memory on one plate. The study deeply sequenced blood TCR repertoires of five healthy adults to estimate repertoire size and the extent of clonotype sharing between individuals. To increase sequencing depth and limit assay-specific biases, different laboratories used diverse techniques to prepare libraries and sequence TCR repertoires. Each donor's leukapheresis produced roughly between about 0.8 and 10 billion PBMCs.

General study outcomes and caveats: Higher generation probabilities were observed for clonotypes shared by all four sorted-subset donors than for non-shared clonotypes. Because the study included only a small number of donors, the genetic and exposure-history diversity represented was limited. Sharing across a few donors was observed for around 5% of naive CD4, under 4% of naive CD8, around 2.5% of memory CD4, and around 0.4% of memory CD8 clonotypes. Pairwise subsampling led to the expectation that sequencing depth would affect the degree of clonotype sharing among donors. Only blood was sampled, and tissue TCR repertoires likely differ from those in blood. Rarefaction of sorted-subset datasets indicated incomplete sequencing despite the large sequencing depth. Naive subsets generally had larger estimated clonotype richness than memory subsets.

Rearrangement joined TRBV10-1 to TRBJ2-7; 9 of the junction bases match TRBD2. The sample taken for sequencing was naive CD8+ T cells sorted from blood. The cell subset or site label for this specimen denotes: CD45RA+CCR7+. This TCR was sampled from a woman in her 30s in good health. The CDR3 loop reads CASSNSGSRGEQYF. The nucleotide sequence is TGCGCCAGCAGTAATAGCGGGAGCAGGGGCGAGCAGTACTTC.